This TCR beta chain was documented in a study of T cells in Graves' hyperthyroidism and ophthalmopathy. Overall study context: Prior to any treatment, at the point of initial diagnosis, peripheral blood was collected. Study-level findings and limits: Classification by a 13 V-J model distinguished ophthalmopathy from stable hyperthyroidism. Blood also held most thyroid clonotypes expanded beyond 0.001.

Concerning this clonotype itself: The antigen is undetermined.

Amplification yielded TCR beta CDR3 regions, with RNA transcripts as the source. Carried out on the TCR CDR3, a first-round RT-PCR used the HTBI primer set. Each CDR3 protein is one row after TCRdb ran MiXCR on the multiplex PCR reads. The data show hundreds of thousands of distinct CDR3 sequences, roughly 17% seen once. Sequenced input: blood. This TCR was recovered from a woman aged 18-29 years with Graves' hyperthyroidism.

The CDR3 here is CASSPRAGAGGDQPQHF. Here the CDR3 DNA reads TGTGCCAGCAGCCCTCGGGCCGGCGCGGGCGGGGATCAGCCCCAGCATTTT. J is TRBJ1-5 and V is TRBV3-1; D is uncertain. Per germline, CDR1 LGHDT and CDR2 YNNKEL (reference sequence). The CDR3 consists of 17 residues. Deletions cut 4 bases from V and 5 bases from J, with 21 bases between.